This T cell receptor beta chain came from a study of technical replicates of blood from a handful of donors. Profiling relied on immunoSEQ multiplex PCR, and the TCRdb table lists in-frame clones only, not all of them. The table includes 65,000 to 95,000 clones, 94% detected once. After removal of 1 base from V and 6 bases from J, the junction contained 5 bases not matched to a gene. The CDR3 sequence is 14 residues long. Germline CDR1 reads GTSNPN; CDR2 reads SVGIG (reference sequence). The sequence was collected from a human donor in good health. Sequencing was performed on T cells isolated from PBMCs. V is TRBV30 and J is TRBJ2-3, with 9 bases identical to TRBD1. CDR3 nucleotides: TGTGCCTGGAGTGAAACAGGGGGCGGTGATACGCAGTATTTT. Its protein product is CAWSETGGGDTQYF.